The 13 T cell receptor beta chains in this list originate from one sample, sequenced in a study of shared clonotypes between healthy human individuals. Sequencing used immunoSEQ multiplex PCR; TCRdb keeps in-frame clones, though not all of them. The sample includes about 680,000 clones, 60% to 75% seen only once; the top ten take roughly 2%. Sequenced sample: memory CD4+ T cells sorted from blood. Subset denoted: CD45RA-negative fraction. These TCRs come from a woman between 25 and 40 years old in good health.

V usage is TRBV7-8 and J usage is TRBJ2-3, with 8 positions matching TRBD2. Trimming cost V 0 bases and J 1 base; bases outside gene matches: 3. Germline V gene sequence: CDR1 SGHVS, CDR2 FQNEAQ. This CDR3 has 16 residues. The CDR3 nucleotides read TGTGCCAGCAGCTTAGCGACGGGAGGGGGCACAGATACGCAGTATTTT. It yields the protein CASSLATGGGTDTQYF.

This clone appeared once. The chain uses TRBV28 and TRBJ2-2; D uncertain. The V gene's germline CDR1 is MDHEN and CDR2 SYDVKM. The CDR3 contains 16 residues. V lost 8 bases and J lost 0, with 16 bases in between. CDR3 amino acids: CASGNTYSANTGELFF. DNA for the CDR3: TGTGCCAGCGGAAACACCTATTCAGCGAACACCGGGGAGCTGTTTTTT. Full variable domain (outside the CDR3, taken from reference TRBV28 and TRBJ2-2): DVKVTQSSRYLVKRTGEKVFLECVQDMDHENMFWYRQDPGLGLRLIYFSYDVKMKEKGDIPEGYSVSREKKERFSLILESASTNQTSMYLCASGNTYSANTGELFFGEGSRLTVL.

The CDR3 region is CASSPAGIGYNEQFF. The CDR3 DNA reads TGCGCCAGCAGCCCGGCGGGGATAGGTTACAATGAGCAGTTCTTC. The chain joins TRBV5-1 to TRBJ2-1; possibly TRBD2 for D (6 bases). Germline CDR1 SGHRS, CDR2 YFSETQ. CDR3 size: 15 residues. Trimming shortened V by 4 bases and J by 4 bases, and 15 bases separated the two germline ends.

The J gene is TRBJ2-5, the V gene TRBV15; D gene uncertain. Germline V CDR1 and CDR2: LNHNV, YYDKDF (reference sequence). The germline V and J ends were trimmed by 6 bases and 2 bases, with 7 bases remaining between them. The CDR3 runs to 12 residues. CDR3 sequence reads: CATSMPQETQYF. The CDR3 region has the DNA TGTGCCACCAGTATGCCTCAAGAGACCCAGTACTTC. The whole variable domain, filled in from reference TRBV15 and TRBJ2-5, reads DAMVIQNPRYQVTQFGKPVTLSCSQTLNHNVMYWYQQKSSQAPKLLFHYYDKDFNNEADTPDNFQSRRPNTSFCFLDIRSPGLGDTAMYLCATSMPQETQYFGPGTRLLVL.

V and J are TRBV29-1 and TRBJ1-1; the D gene is possibly TRBD1 (5 bases). The CDR3 consists of 14 residues. CDR1 SQVTM and CDR2 ANQGSEA come from the germline V gene. V lost 4 bases to trimming and J lost 5 bases, with 17 bases between them. CDR3 in amino acids: CSVAPGGTGTEAFF. CDR3 nucleotides: TGCAGCGTTGCCCCCGGGGGAACTGGTACTGAAGCTTTCTTT.

The rearrangement links TRBV19 to TRBJ2-7; 8 bases fit TRBD2. CDR1 is LNHDA and CDR2 is SQIVND in the germline V gene (reference sequence). This CDR3 is 13 amino acids long. Germline trimming cut 4 bases from V and 2 bases from J; bases unmatched to any gene: 1. CDR3 protein: CASSRGLAYEQYF. The CDR3 region has the DNA TGTGCCAGTAGTAGGGGACTAGCCTACGAGCAGTACTTC.

This clone was seen a handful of times. This rearrangement joins TRBV19 to TRBJ2-1; tentatively, D is TRBD1 (6 bases). The germline V gene encodes CDR1 LNHDA and CDR2 SQIVND (reference sequence). V shed 4 bases and J shed 1 base, with 8 bases lying between them. The CDR3 is made up of 14 amino acids. The DNA of the CDR3 is TGTGCCAGTAGTAAAAGGGGGTCCTACAATGAGCAGTTCTTC. Amino acid sequence: CASSKRGSYNEQFF. Filled out from reference TRBV19 and TRBJ2-1, the complete variable domain reads DGGITQSPKYLFRKEGQNVTLSCEQNLNHDAMYWYRQDPGQGLRLIYYSQIVNDFQKGDIAEGYSVSREKKESFPLTVTSAQKNPTAFYLCASSKRGSYNEQFFGPGTRLTVL.

The chain links TRBV20-1 to TRBJ2-5; D unclear. Trimming pared 3 bases from V and 4 bases from J, leaving 6 bases between. The germline gives CDR1 DFQATT, CDR2 SNEGSKA (reference sequence). This CDR3 comprises 11 residues. In DNA, the CDR3 is TGCAGTGCTAGGCCGTTAGAGACCCAGTACTTC. This encodes CSARPLETQYF.

The chain recombines TRBV5-6 with TRBJ2-3; 9 bases match TRBD2. The junction had 6 bases not matched to a gene; V was cut back by 3 bases and J by 4 bases. This CDR3 has 15 residues. The germline V gene has CDR1 SGHDT and CDR2 YYEEEE. CDR3 DNA: TGTGCCAGCAGCTATGGATTAGCGGGAGCAGATACGCAGTATTTT. Translating it yields CASSYGLAGADTQYF.

This clone was observed once. The CDR3 nucleotides read TGTGCCAGCAGTTTATCGTGGGATCAGGCTTACGAGCAGTACTTC. This sequence encodes CASSLSWDQAYEQYF. The V gene is TRBV27, the J gene TRBJ2-7; D is uncertain. V lost 0 bases and J 4 bases, leaving 13 bases between the germline ends. Germline V lookup: CDR1 MNHEY, CDR2 SMNVEV (reference sequence). The CDR3 is 15 residues long.

The rearrangement joins TRBV13 to TRBJ2-6; D unresolved. Germline V gene lookup returns CDR1 PRHDT and CDR2 FYEKMQ (reference sequence). This CDR3 contains 14 residues. Trimming removed 2 bases at V and 1 base at J, with 3 bases between. CDR3 nucleotide sequence: TGTGCCAGCAGCTTATTTTCTGGGGCCAACGTCCTGACTTTC. Its translation: CASSLFSGANVLTF.

The chain links TRBV28 to TRBJ1-1; 8 bases fit TRBD1. This CDR3 is 16 amino acids long. J gave up 6 bases and V 4 bases, and 13 bases lay outside the gene matches. Germline V lookup: CDR1 MDHEN, CDR2 SYDVKM. This CDR3 is CASSSPGKQGDPEAFF. For the CDR3, the DNA is TGTGCCAGCAGTTCACCCGGCAAACAGGGGGATCCTGAAGCTTTCTTT.

The J gene is TRBJ2-2, the V gene TRBV7-8; D might be TRBD1 (6 bases). In germline, CDR1 is SGHVS, CDR2 FQNEAQ. The CDR3 extends over 14 amino acids. The V end was cut by 7 bases, the J end by 6 bases, with 15 bases between. CDR3 amino acids: CASTHREEAGELFF. The DNA for the CDR3 is TGTGCCAGCACTCACAGGGAAGAGGCCGGGGAGCTGTTTTTT.